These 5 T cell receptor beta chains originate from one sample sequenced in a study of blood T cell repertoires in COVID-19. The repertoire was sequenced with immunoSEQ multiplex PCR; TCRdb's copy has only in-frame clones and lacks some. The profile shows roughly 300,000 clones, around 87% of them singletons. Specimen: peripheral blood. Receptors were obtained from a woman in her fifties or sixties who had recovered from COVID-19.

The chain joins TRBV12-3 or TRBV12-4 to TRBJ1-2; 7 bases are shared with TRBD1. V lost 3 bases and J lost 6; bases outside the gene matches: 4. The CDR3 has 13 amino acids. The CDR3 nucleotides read TGTGCCAGCAGTTTTAACAGGGGCGATGGCTACACCTTC. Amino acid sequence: CASSFNRGDGYTF.

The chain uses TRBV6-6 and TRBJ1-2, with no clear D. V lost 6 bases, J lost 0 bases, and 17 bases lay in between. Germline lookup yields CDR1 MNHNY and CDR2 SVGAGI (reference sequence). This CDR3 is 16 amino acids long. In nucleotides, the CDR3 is TGTGCCAGCAGAACATCAGGAAGCTCAGCTAACTATGGCTACACCTTC. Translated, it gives CASRTSGSSANYGYTF.

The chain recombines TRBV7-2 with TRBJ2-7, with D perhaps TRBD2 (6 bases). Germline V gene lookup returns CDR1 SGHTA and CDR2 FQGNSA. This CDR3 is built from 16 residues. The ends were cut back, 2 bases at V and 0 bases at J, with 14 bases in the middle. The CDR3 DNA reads TGTGCCAGCAGCTTATTCGGTAGCGGAAGCTCCTACGAGCAGTACTTC. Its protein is CASSLFGSGSSYEQYF.

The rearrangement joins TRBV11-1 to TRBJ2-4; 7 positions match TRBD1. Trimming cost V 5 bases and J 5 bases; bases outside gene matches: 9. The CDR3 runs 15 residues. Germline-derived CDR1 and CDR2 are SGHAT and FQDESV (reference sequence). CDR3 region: CASSPYPGTENIQYF. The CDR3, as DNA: TGTGCCAGCAGCCCCTACCCTGGGACAGAAAACATTCAGTACTTC.

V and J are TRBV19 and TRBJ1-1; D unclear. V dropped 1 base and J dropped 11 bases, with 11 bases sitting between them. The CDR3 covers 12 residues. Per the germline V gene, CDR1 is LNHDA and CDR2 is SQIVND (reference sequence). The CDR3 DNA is TGTGCCAGTAGTATAGGAAGCCCAACGGCTTTCTTT. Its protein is CASSIGSPTAFF.